This T cell receptor beta chain appears in the sequencing data of a study of blood T cell repertoires in COVID-19. Study background: Researchers got acute and convalescent COVID-19 samples from the United States, Italy and Spain. From T cells, B-cell-depleted T cells, or PBMCs came the material, which was cDNA or gDNA.

CDR1 is WNHNN, CDR2 SYGVQD, per germline (reference sequence). Trimming cost V 0 bases and J 3 bases; bases outside gene matches: 3. The CDR3 has 15 residues. Methods used by the authors: Amplified reference gene primers provided the basis for estimating nucleated cell counts. Method: immunoSEQ multiplex PCR; TCRdb's copy keeps in-frame clones and lacks some. The DNA gave D and trimming, while V, J and clone size come from that table. The sample has approximately 210,000 clones, about four fifths seen once; the top ten hold around 5.5%. On this clone: Other DNA sequences in this specimen translate into the identical CDR3.

The rearrangement joins TRBV10-1 to TRBJ2-3; the match to TRBD1 covers 7 bases. Sequencing was carried out using peripheral blood. This receptor was taken from a woman in her 70s with active or convalescent COVID-19. CDR3 nucleotide sequence: TGCGCCAGCAGTGAGTCGAACAGGGGTACAGATACGCAGTATTTT. Translating it yields CASSESNRGTDTQYF.